Below, one TCR beta chain is given with its context. Its antigen is still unknown. The PCR used 60 Vbeta and 13 Jbeta primers. Produced via immunoSEQ multiplex PCR; TCRdb's table is partial and in-frame only. Its clone listing holds 100,000 to 150,000 clones. These data are taken from a study of cytomegalovirus exposure and HLA in healthy donors. Study-level points and caveats: Analysis performed later found over 15,000 TCR beta sequences associated with HLA alleles at 0.05 false discovery rate.

Germline V gives CDR1 MDHEN, CDR2 SYDVKM. Trimming took off 0 bases at V and 6 bases at J, with 6 bases between the two ends. There are 12 residues in the CDR3. This sequence originates from a man between 18 and 35 years old in good health and CMV-seronegative. Sequenced: PBMCs. The chain carries TRBV28 and TRBJ2-7, with a possible D match to TRBD2 (5 bases). Written as DNA, the CDR3 is TGTGCCAGCAGTTTATGGGGGAGCGAGCAGTACTTC. Amino acid sequence: CASSLWGSEQYF.